A single sample is the source of the 23 T cell receptor beta chains below, sequenced in a study of cytomegalovirus exposure and HLA in healthy donors. Both 60 Vbeta primers and 13 Jbeta primers went into the PCR. Sequenced by immunoSEQ multiplex PCR; TCRdb stores in-frame clones only, minus some. The listing records approximately 110,000 clones. The material sequenced was PBMCs. These receptors all stem from a man younger than 35 in good health and CMV-seronegative.

This chain connects TRBV9 to TRBJ1-1; the D is unclear. The CDR3 length is 14 residues. The germline V gene encodes CDR1 SGDLS and CDR2 YYNGEE. V lost 0 bases, J lost 8 bases, and 14 bases lay in between. In DNA form, the CDR3 reads TGTGCCAGCAGCGTAGTAAGGCAGGCACCAGAAGCTTTCTTT. Its translation is CASSVVRQAPEAFF.

This chain connects TRBV6-1 to TRBJ1-2; no reliable D call. Germline V gene lookup returns CDR1 MNHNS and CDR2 SASEGT. Deletions cut 6 bases from V and 4 bases from J, with 6 bases between. The length of the CDR3 is 11 residues. CDR3 region: CASREAYGYTF. The CDR3 coding sequence is TGTGCCAGCAGGGAGGCCTATGGCTACACCTTC.

The J gene is TRBJ1-5, the V gene TRBV5-1; 11 nucleotides match TRBD1. J gave up 1 base and V 4 bases, and 10 bases lay outside the gene matches. This CDR3 has 18 residues. Germline values: CDR1 SGHRS, CDR2 YFSETQ. CDR3 nucleotide sequence: TGCGCCAGCAGCCCTGGGACAGGGGGTCGTCCGAGCAATCAGCCCCAGCATTTT. Its protein product is CASSPGTGGRPSNQPQHF.

The chain employs TRBV19 and TRBJ1-5, with D uncertain. This CDR3 is built from 16 residues. Germline CDR1 LNHDA, CDR2 SQIVND (reference sequence). V shed 3 bases and J shed 6 bases, with 18 bases lying between them. The CDR3 DNA reads TGTGCCAGTAGTATTCTGCGGGGATCGGAGCGTCAGCCCCAGCATTTT. It translates to CASSILRGSERQPQHF.

V and J are TRBV7-9 and TRBJ1-5; TRBD1 agrees at 9 bases. V shed 4 bases, J shed 2 bases, and the junction held 3 bases outside the gene matches. Per germline, CDR1 SEHNR and CDR2 FQNEAQ (reference sequence). The CDR3 loop spans 15 amino acids. In DNA, the CDR3 is TGTGCCAGCAGCTGGGGACAGGGAGGCAATCAGCCCCAGCATTTT. Protein: CASSWGQGGNQPQHF.

The chain employs TRBV28 and TRBJ2-4; D is perhaps TRBD1 (5 bases). Germline V CDR1 and CDR2: MDHEN, SYDVKM. The V and J ends lost 10 bases and 8 bases respectively, with 24 bases between them. CDR3 length equals 15 residues. The CDR3 spells CATKPDSIRRDIQYF. CDR3 coding DNA: TGTGCCACCAAACCCGACAGTATAAGACGGGACATTCAGTACTTC.

This sequence joins TRBV5-1 and TRBJ1-6; TRBD1 matches 11 bases. CDR1 SGHRS and CDR2 YFSETQ come from the germline V gene. Trimming cost V 4 bases and J 10 bases; bases outside gene matches: 10. The CDR3 contains 16 residues. The CDR3 region has the DNA TGCGCCAGCAGCACTGGACAGGGGGCCCCCCGGTCACCCCTCCACTTT. Protein sequence: CASSTGQGAPRSPLHF.

This chain joins TRBV19 and TRBJ1-1, with unresolved D. Deletions cut 6 bases from V and 8 bases from J, with 7 bases between. The CDR3 runs 10 residues. Germline values: CDR1 LNHDA, CDR2 SQIVND (reference sequence). The CDR3 spells CASRAAEAFF. The CDR3 nucleotides are TGTGCCAGTAGGGCGGCCGAAGCTTTCTTT.

The rearrangement uses TRBV7-2 and TRBJ1-2; D possibly corresponds to TRBD1 (6 bases). This CDR3 comprises 17 residues. Germline-derived CDR1 and CDR2 are SGHTA and FQGNSA. V was pared by 4 bases and J by 0 bases, with 18 bases between. The CDR3 coding sequence is TGTGCCAGCAGCTCACCGCCGGGGACAAATTCTAACTATGGCTACACCTTC. This gives the protein CASSSPPGTNSNYGYTF.

The V call is TRBV28, the J call TRBJ2-7; TRBD1 is a possible D gene (6 bases). The CDR3 is 12 residues long. Germline V gene data show CDR1 as MDHEN and CDR2 as SYDVKM. Trimming shortened V by 7 bases and J by 4 bases, and 11 bases separated the two germline ends. Here the CDR3 DNA reads TGTGCCAGCAAGGGGGTTCGTTACGAGCAGTACTTC. This sequence encodes CASKGVRYEQYF.

The rearrangement uses TRBV7-6 and TRBJ1-1; the D gene is possibly TRBD1 (5 bases). This CDR3 is built from 14 residues. V lost 1 base and J 0 bases, leaving 6 bases between the germline ends. CDR1 and CDR2 (germline): SGHVS, FNYEAQ. For the CDR3, the DNA is TGTGCCAGCAGCTTAGAGGGGATGAACACTGAAGCTTTCTTT. Protein: CASSLEGMNTEAFF.

The genes are TRBV5-1 and TRBJ2-1, with D unclear. V was trimmed by 2 bases and J by 3 bases, leaving 9 bases between them. The CDR3 sequence is 14 residues long. Germline CDR1 and CDR2: SGHRS and YFSETQ. CDR3 DNA: TGCGCCAGCAGCTTAGGCGGTGACTACAATGAGCAGTTCTTC. Protein sequence: CASSLGGDYNEQFF.

The CDR3 nucleotides are TGTGCCAGCAGTGACTGGACAACCTACGAGCAGTACTTC. Amino acids: CASSDWTTYEQYF. This sequence joins TRBV28 and TRBJ2-7; weak D call: TRBD1 (5 bases). The V end was cut by 5 bases, the J end by 2 bases, with 10 bases between. CDR1 is MDHEN and CDR2 is SYDVKM in the germline V gene. The CDR3 contains 13 residues. Together with reference TRBV28 and TRBJ2-7, the CDR3 gives the full variable domain: DVKVTQSSRYLVKRTGEKVFLECVQDMDHENMFWYRQDPGLGLRLIYFSYDVKMKEKGDIPEGYSVSREKKERFSLILESASTNQTSMYLCASSDWTTYEQYFGPGTRLTVT.

Regarding this clone: The sample contains more than one DNA sequence encoding this CDR3. The chain has TRBV5-1 and TRBJ2-3; TRBD2 matches 13 bases. CDR1 and CDR2 from the germline V gene are SGHRS and YFSETQ. V trimming: 2 bases; J trimming: 6 bases; junction bases outside the gene matches: 6. There are 16 residues in the CDR3. In nucleotides, the CDR3 is TGCGCCAGCAGCTTACTAGCGGGAGGGCCTGGGGATACGCAGTATTTT. This sequence encodes CASSLLAGGPGDTQYF.

The genes are TRBV19 and TRBJ1-2; TRBD1 matches at 7 bases. This CDR3 has 15 amino acids. J lost 6 bases, V lost 6 bases, and 13 bases had no gene match. CDR1 and CDR2 (germline): LNHDA, SQIVND (reference sequence). CDR3 nucleotide sequence: TGTGCCAGTAGCCAGAACCTGCCGGGACAGAATGGCTACACCTTC. As protein: CASSQNLPGQNGYTF.

The rearrangement joins TRBV5-1 to TRBJ2-7, with TRBD2 matching over 10 bases. In germline, CDR1 is SGHRS, CDR2 YFSETQ. Trimming removed 0 bases from V and 9 bases from J; junction bases left unmatched: 9. This CDR3 is 15 amino acids long. This chain's CDR3 is CASSLESWTSGMQYF. The CDR3 region has the DNA TGCGCCAGCAGCTTGGAATCTTGGACTAGCGGAATGCAGTACTTC.

This chain joins TRBV9 and TRBJ2-7, with a weak D call TRBD2 (6 bases). The V gene's germline CDR1 is SGDLS and CDR2 YYNGEE. The CDR3 is made up of 16 amino acids. The V gene lost 3 bases and the J gene lost 7 bases, with 23 bases spanning the gap. The CDR3 coding sequence is TGTGCCAGCAGCGCCCAGCCGGGGGACCGTCGGCTTGAGCAGTACTTC. It specifies CASSAQPGDRRLEQYF.

The rearrangement uses TRBV18 and TRBJ1-1; the D is unclear. This CDR3 contains 15 residues. Germline values: CDR1 KGHSH, CDR2 LQKENI. V lost 3 bases and J lost 0, with 11 bases in between. The CDR3 region is CASSPQQTMNTEAFF. CDR3 sequence (DNA): TGTGCCAGCTCACCTCAACAGACGATGAACACTGAAGCTTTCTTT.

This chain connects TRBV29-1 to TRBJ1-2, with D maybe TRBD1 (5 bases). The germline V and J ends were trimmed by 3 bases and 7 bases, with 9 bases remaining between them. The germline V gene has CDR1 SQVTM and CDR2 ANQGSEA. This CDR3 has 11 residues. CDR3 coding DNA: TGCAGCGTTGAGTTAAGGGGTGGCTACACCTTC. It specifies CSVELRGGYTF. Full variable domain (missing parts from reference TRBV29-1 and TRBJ1-2): SAVISQKPSRDICQRGTSLTIQCQVDSQVTMMFWYRQQPGQSLTLIATANQGSEATYESGFVIDKFPISRPNLTFSTLTVSNMSPEDSSIYLCSVELRGGYTFGSGTRLTVV.

The rearrangement joins TRBV29-1 to TRBJ2-1, with 10 bases aligning to TRBD2. The CDR3 is 16 residues long. Germline-derived CDR1 and CDR2 are SQVTM and ANQGSEA. V shed 6 bases, J shed 2 bases, and the junction held 10 bases outside the gene matches. CDR3 bases: TGCAGCGTAGGAACACCCAGCGGGAGGGCCTACAATGAGCAGTTCTTC. Protein: CSVGTPSGRAYNEQFF.

V is TRBV19 and J is TRBJ2-5; 8 bases match TRBD2. This CDR3 comprises 18 residues. Germline V lookup: CDR1 LNHDA, CDR2 SQIVND (reference sequence). V was clipped by 1 base and J by 5 bases; unmatched bases: 15. CDR3 residues: CASSIALSGIAMMETQYF. CDR3 DNA sequence: TGTGCCAGTAGTATAGCCCTTAGCGGGATAGCGATGATGGAGACCCAGTACTTC.

This sequence joins TRBV19 and TRBJ2-7, with D perhaps assigned TRBD1 or TRBD2 (9 bases each). Per the germline V gene, CDR1 is LNHDA and CDR2 is SQIVND (reference sequence). The V end was cut by 9 bases, the J end by 3 bases, with 24 bases between. The CDR3 runs to 16 residues. CDR3 in DNA: TGTGCCAGCCGGGACAGGGACCTAGCGGGAATCTACGAGCAGTACTTC. Its protein product is CASRDRDLAGIYEQYF.

The chain has TRBV28 and TRBJ2-7, with D possibly matching TRBD2 (5 bases). V was shortened by 2 bases and J by 0 bases, with 11 bases between the two germline ends. This CDR3 has 15 residues. Germline lookup yields CDR1 MDHEN and CDR2 SYDVKM. The DNA for the CDR3 is TGTGCCAGCAGTTTAGGGAGATTCCGCTCCTACGAGCAGTACTTC. Its protein product is CASSLGRFRSYEQYF.